This T cell receptor beta chain emerged from a study of CD8 T cells in Susac syndrome. Study at large: At the time of blood draw, patients with Susac syndrome were therapy-naive, receiving corticosteroids, or receiving intravenous immunoglobulin alone.

In regard to this clonotype: Antigen unknown.

RNA amounts of roughly 0.45 to 1 ug underwent reverse transcription with random hexamers. Amplification of TCR beta CDR3 by immunoSEQ multiplex PCR spanned 54 Vbeta and 13 Jbeta. TCRdb fed the immunoSEQ multiplex PCR reads into MiXCR, producing one record per CDR3 protein. The top ten hold approximately 0.12% of the sample, which has under 200,000 distinct CDR3 sequences, about 96% seen once. Study observations and caveats: CD4+ T cell repertoires in Susac syndrome exhibited no evidence of clonal expansion.

The authors sequenced TCR beta from blood CD8+ and CD4+ T cells. Material for sequencing was CD4+ T cells from PBMCs. The TCR comes from a human donor with Susac syndrome.

Here the CDR3 reads CSARRVSSYNEQFF. DNA of the CDR3: TGCAGTGCTAGGCGGGTTAGCTCCTACAATGAGCAGTTCTTC. The V and J genes are TRBV20-1 and TRBJ2-1; TRBD2 might be the D (5 bases). V was clipped by 3 bases and J by 0 bases, with 9 bases between them. The CDR3 runs to 14 residues. From germline, CDR1 is DFQATT and CDR2 SNEGSKA (reference sequence).